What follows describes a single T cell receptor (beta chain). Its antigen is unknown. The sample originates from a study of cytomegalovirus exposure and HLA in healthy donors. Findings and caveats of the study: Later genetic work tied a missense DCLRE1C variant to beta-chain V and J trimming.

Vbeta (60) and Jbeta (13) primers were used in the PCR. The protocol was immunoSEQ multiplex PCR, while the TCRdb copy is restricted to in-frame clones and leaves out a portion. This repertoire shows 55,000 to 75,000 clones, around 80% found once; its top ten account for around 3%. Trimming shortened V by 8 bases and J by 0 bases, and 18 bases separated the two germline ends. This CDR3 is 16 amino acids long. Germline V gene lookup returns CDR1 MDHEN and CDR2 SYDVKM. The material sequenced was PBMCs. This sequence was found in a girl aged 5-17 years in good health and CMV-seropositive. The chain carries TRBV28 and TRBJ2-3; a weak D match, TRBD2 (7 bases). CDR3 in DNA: TGTGCCAGCGGGGGGGGCCACTCCCGTAGCACAGATACGCAGTATTTT. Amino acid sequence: CASGGGHSRSTDTQYF.